This TCR beta chain was recovered during a study of shared clonotypes between healthy human individuals. Points from the study as a whole: Shared clonotypes: about 5.3% naive CD4, around 3.5% naive CD8, less than 2.5% memory CD4, around 0.4% memory CD8.

CD45RO-negative, CCR7-positively selected cells formed the naive CD8 fraction, excluding terminally differentiated effector memory CD45RA+ cells. All donors qualified as healthy HIV-negative adults and had experienced no recent acute infections or vaccinations. The assay was immunoSEQ multiplex PCR, and TCRdb's table has in-frame clones only and misses some. The table has about 2.2 million clones, just under 95% seen once; the top ten hold around 1.7%. Regarding this clone: Its antigen is currently unknown.

This sequence was found in a young man in good health. Some clones in this sample may be carry-over from other donors' samples. The sequencing input was naive CD8+ T cells from PBMCs.

The CDR3 loop is CASSHPGQGAGYEQYF. DNA for the CDR3: TGTGCCAGCAGTCATCCGGGACAGGGGGCAGGGTACGAGCAGTACTTC. V is TRBV28 and J is TRBJ2-7; 12 nucleotides match TRBD1. V lost 5 bases, J lost 4 bases, and 9 bases stayed unmatched. CDR3 length: 16 amino acids. Germline CDR1 is MDHEN and CDR2 is SYDVKM.